These T cell receptor beta chains were read from a single sample in a study of OX40 agonist ivuxolimab in advanced cancers. The assay was immunoSEQ multiplex PCR, and TCRdb's table has in-frame clones only and misses some. The sample yields roughly 30,000 clones, around 88% seen once. The sequences come from CD4+ or CD8+ T cells sorted from blood, collected in a trial of the OX40 agonist ivuxolimab. Receptors originate from an adult with an advanced solid tumor such as melanoma, head and neck, liver or kidney cancer. CDR3s include the opening cysteine and the closing phenylalanine or tryptophan. The D gene is left open where the match is weak. Some rows mark clone size as missing; the rest say once, few, many or name a class of expanded clone.

D	J	size	V	CDR3	DNA
TRBD1	TRBJ2-7	.	TRBV18	CASSEGQGKDEQYF	TGTGCCAGCTCGGAGGGACAGGGTAAGGACGAGCAGTACTTC
TRBD1	TRBJ1-5	.	TRBV15	CATSGTGGTVAQHF	TGTGCCACCTCCGGGACAGGGGGGACTGTAGCCCAGCATTTT
.	TRBJ2-2	.	TRBV27	CASSLLGGELFF	TGTGCCAGCAGTTTATTGGGGGGGGAGCTGTTTTTT
.	TRBJ2-1	once	TRBV19	CASSIGSGSYNEQFF	TGTGCCAGTAGTATAGGTAGCGGTTCCTACAATGAGCAGTTCTTC
TRBD2	TRBJ2-1	.	TRBV5-1	CASSFLAGGPHNEQFF	TGCGCCAGCAGCTTTCTAGCGGGGGGCCCTCACAATGAGCAGTTCTTC
.	TRBJ2-7	.	TRBV6-6	CASSAFSVPPYEQYF	TGTGCCAGCAGTGCCTTCAGTGTACCCCCCTACGAGCAGTACTTC
.	TRBJ1-4	.	TRBV2	CASLTGTNEKLFF	TGTGCCAGCCTTACAGGGACTAATGAAAAACTGTTTTTT
.	TRBJ1-1	once	TRBV6-5	CASLSHENTEAFF	TGTGCCAGCTTGTCGCATGAGAACACTGAAGCTTTCTTT
TRBD2	TRBJ2-7	.	TRBV27	CASKWGRGGYEQYF	TGTGCCAGCAAGTGGGGGCGGGGGGGATACGAGCAGTACTTC
.	TRBJ1-2	.	TRBV6-1	CASRDQPWAAGYTF	TGTGCCAGCAGGGACCAACCCTGGGCTGCTGGCTACACCTTC
.	TRBJ1-1	medium-sized	TRBV7-9	CASSPSGFSMNTEAFF	TGTGCCAGCAGCCCCTCGGGATTTTCCATGAACACTGAAGCTTTCTTT
.	TRBJ2-2	.	TRBV7-6	CASSPWGANTGELFF	TGTGCCAGCAGCCCCTGGGGGGCAAACACCGGGGAGCTGTTTTTT
.	TRBJ1-1	.	TRBV7-9	CASEGGATEAFF	TGTGCCAGCGAGGGAGGGGCCACTGAAGCTTTCTTT
.	TRBJ1-1	.	TRBV25-1	CASSWGMNTEAFF	TGTGCCAGCAGTTGGGGTATGAACACTGAAGCTTTCTTT
TRBD1	TRBJ2-3	.	TRBV7-6	CASSPHRGDTDTQYF	TGTGCCAGCAGCCCGCACAGGGGCGACACAGATACGCAGTATTTT
.	TRBJ1-2	.	TRBV21-1	CASSKGPSNYGYTF	TGTGCCAGCAGCAAAGGCCCGTCTAACTATGGCTACACCTTC
TRBD1	TRBJ2-7	.	TRBV29-1	CSVGDSLFSYEQYF	TGCAGCGTTGGGGACAGCCTATTCTCCTACGAGCAGTACTTC
.	TRBJ2-2	.	TRBV7-6	CASSGGAGGTGELFF	TGTGCCAGCAGCGGGGGGGCCGGGGGCACCGGGGAGCTGTTTTTT